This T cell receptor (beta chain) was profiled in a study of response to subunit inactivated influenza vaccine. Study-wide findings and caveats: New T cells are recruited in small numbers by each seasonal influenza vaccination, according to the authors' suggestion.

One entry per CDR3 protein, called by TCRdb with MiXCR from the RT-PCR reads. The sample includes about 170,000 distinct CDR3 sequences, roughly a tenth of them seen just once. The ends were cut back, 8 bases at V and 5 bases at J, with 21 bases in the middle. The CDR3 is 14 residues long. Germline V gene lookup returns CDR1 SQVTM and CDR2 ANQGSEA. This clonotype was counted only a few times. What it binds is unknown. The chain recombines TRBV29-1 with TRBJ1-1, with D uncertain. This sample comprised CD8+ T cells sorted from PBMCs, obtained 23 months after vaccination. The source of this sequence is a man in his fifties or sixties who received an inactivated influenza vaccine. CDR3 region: CSTKTPGVETEAFF. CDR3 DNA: TGCAGCACCAAAACACCCGGGGTGGAGACTGAAGCTTTCTTT.